This TCR beta chain was retrieved from a study of cytomegalovirus exposure and HLA in healthy donors. PCR used 60 Vbeta primers and 13 Jbeta primers. TCRdb's table, derived via immunoSEQ multiplex PCR, lists solely in-frame clones and lacks some. The top ten clones hold approximately 3.8% of a sample with about 120,000 clones, about four fifths of them seen once. CDR3 size: 13 residues. Trimming stripped 3 bases from V and 3 bases from J, with 7 bases between. CDR1 SGDLS and CDR2 YYNGEE come from the germline V gene. The chain carries TRBV9 and TRBJ1-3, with D maybe TRBD1 (5 bases). The TCR originated in a woman aged 40 to 50 in good health and CMV-seropositive. Specimen: PBMCs. Here the CDR3 reads CASSAGGGNTIYF. The CDR3 DNA reads as TGTGCCAGCAGCGCCGGGGGTGGAAACACCATATATTTT.